This is a list of T cell receptor beta chains from one sample in a study of T cells expressing NK-cell markers. TCRdb reprocessed the 5' RACE reads; each CDR3 protein has one entry and no DNA is given. The sample's table shows about 450,000 distinct CDR3 sequences. What was sequenced was blood T cells: a sorted CD56 or NKG2C T cell subset, CD4+ or CD8+ T cells, or bulk PBMC T cells (not recorded which). These receptors were obtained from a woman aged 18 to 75 in good health. Both conserved end residues are part of each CDR3. The order of the fields is J gene, CDR3 length, V gene, CDR3 protein.

J gene: TRBJ1-2; CDR3 length: 14; V gene: TRBV21-1; CDR3 protein: CASSKARPGYGYTF
J gene: TRBJ2-3; CDR3 length: 13; V gene: TRBV15; CDR3 protein: CATAAGSTDTQYF
J gene: TRBJ2-5; CDR3 length: 17; V gene: TRBV2; CDR3 protein: CASRGIVGVGYQETQYF
J gene: TRBJ2-1; CDR3 length: 14; V gene: TRBV2; CDR3 protein: CASRTGPGYNEQFF
J gene: TRBJ2-3; CDR3 length: 16; V gene: TRBV4-3; CDR3 protein: CASSQDSTGSTDTQYF
J gene: TRBJ2-1; CDR3 length: 15; V gene: TRBV7-2; CDR3 protein: CASSLNQWPYNEQFF
J gene: TRBJ2-2; CDR3 length: 14; V gene: TRBV12-3/TRBV12-4; CDR3 protein: CATQTSGHTGELFF
J gene: TRBJ2-1; CDR3 length: 14; V gene: TRBV11-2; CDR3 protein: CASSLLSGLNEQFF
J gene: TRBJ2-3; CDR3 length: 16; V gene: TRBV4-3; CDR3 protein: CASSQEAGERTDTQYF
J gene: TRBJ2-1; CDR3 length: 15; V gene: TRBV30; CDR3 protein: CAWSVPRGGYNEQFF
J gene: TRBJ2-7; CDR3 length: 13; V gene: TRBV30; CDR3 protein: CAWSAGQVYEQYF
J gene: TRBJ2-1; CDR3 length: 15; V gene: TRBV20-1; CDR3 protein: CSAIDSRTSLNEQFF
J gene: TRBJ1-5; CDR3 length: 14; V gene: TRBV10-3; CDR3 protein: CAISESTIGQPQHF
J gene: TRBJ2-7; CDR3 length: 15; V gene: TRBV12-3/TRBV12-4; CDR3 protein: CASSREQGGGYEQYF